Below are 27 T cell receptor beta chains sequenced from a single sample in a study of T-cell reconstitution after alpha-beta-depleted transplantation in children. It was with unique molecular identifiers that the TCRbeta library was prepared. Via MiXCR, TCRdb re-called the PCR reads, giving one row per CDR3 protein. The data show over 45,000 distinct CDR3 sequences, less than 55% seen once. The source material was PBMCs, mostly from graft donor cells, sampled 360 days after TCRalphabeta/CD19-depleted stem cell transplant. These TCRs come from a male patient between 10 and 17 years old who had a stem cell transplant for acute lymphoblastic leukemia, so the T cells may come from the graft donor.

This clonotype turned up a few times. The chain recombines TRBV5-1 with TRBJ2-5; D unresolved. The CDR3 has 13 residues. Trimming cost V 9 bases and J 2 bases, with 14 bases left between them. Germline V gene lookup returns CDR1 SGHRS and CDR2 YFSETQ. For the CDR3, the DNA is TGCGCCACCGGACGCGATCCACAAGAGACCCAGTACTTC. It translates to CATGRDPQETQYF.

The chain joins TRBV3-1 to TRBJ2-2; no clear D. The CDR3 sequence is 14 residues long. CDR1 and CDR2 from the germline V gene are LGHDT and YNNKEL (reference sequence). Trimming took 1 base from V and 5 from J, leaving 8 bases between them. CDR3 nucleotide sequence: TGTGCCAGCAGCCAAGTTTGGCAGACCGGGGAGCTGTTTTTT. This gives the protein CASSQVWQTGELFF.

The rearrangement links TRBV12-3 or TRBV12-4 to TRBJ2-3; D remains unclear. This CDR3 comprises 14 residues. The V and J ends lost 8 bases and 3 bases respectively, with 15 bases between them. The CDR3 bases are TGTGCCAGCTTTTTTAGAGTCCCTACAGATACGCAGTATTTT. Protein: CASFFRVPTDTQYF.

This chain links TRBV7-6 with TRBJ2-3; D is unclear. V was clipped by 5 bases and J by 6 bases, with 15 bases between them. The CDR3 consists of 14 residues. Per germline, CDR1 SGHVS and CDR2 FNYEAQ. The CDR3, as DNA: TGTGCCAGCAGCCCAGGCCCCTCCTCCGATACGCAGTATTTT. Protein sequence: CASSPGPSSDTQYF.

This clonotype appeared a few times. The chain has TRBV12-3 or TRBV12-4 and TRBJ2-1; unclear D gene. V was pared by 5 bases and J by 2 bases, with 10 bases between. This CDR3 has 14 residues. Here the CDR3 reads CASSPGRPYNEQFF. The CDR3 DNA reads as TGTGCCAGCAGTCCCGGACGGCCCTACAATGAGCAGTTCTTC.

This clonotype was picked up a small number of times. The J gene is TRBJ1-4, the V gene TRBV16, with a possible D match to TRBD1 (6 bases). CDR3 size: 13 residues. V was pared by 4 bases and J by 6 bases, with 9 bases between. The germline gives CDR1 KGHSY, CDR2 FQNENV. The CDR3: CASSPTGHEKLFF. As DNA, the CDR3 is TGTGCCAGCAGCCCCACAGGGCATGAAAAACTGTTTTTT.

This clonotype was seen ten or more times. CDR3 DNA sequence: TGCAGCGTTAGGGCACCGAACACCGGGGAGCTGTTTTTT. This translates into CSVRAPNTGELFF. The chain carries TRBV29-1 and TRBJ2-2; D is unresolved. The V end was cut by 5 bases, the J end by 0 bases, with 7 bases between. The CDR3 is 13 residues long. Germline CDR1 and CDR2: SQVTM and ANQGSEA.

CDR3 residues: CSARAGGGGYTF. CDR3 nucleotide sequence: TGCAGTGCCAGGGCCGGAGGGGGGGGCTACACCTTC. This chain links TRBV20-1 with TRBJ1-2, with a weak D call TRBD1 (6 bases). V was cut by 6 bases and J by 8 bases, with 16 bases left in between. CDR1 and CDR2 (germline): DFQATT, SNEGSKA (reference sequence). The CDR3 sequence is 12 residues long.

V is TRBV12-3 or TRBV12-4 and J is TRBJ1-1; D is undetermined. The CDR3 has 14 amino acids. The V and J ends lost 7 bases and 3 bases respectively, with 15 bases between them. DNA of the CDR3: TGTGCCAGCACCGCCGTCCCAAGGTACACTGAAGCTTTCTTT. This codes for CASTAVPRYTEAFF.

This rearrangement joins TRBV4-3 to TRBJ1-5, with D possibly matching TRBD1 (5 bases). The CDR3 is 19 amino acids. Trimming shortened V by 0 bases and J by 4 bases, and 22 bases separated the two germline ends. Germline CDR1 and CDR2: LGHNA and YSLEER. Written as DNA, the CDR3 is TGCGCCAGCAGCCAAGATCTCGTATGGCATAAGGGGCTAAATCAGCCCCAGCATTTT. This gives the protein CASSQDLVWHKGLNQPQHF.

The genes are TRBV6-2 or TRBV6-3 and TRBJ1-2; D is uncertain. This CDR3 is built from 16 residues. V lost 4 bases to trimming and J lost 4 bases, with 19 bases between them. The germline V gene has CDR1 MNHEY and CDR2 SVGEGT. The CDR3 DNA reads TGTGCCAGCAGTTCCCCCGGGATGCGGGAACCCTATGGCTACACCTTC. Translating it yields CASSSPGMREPYGYTF.

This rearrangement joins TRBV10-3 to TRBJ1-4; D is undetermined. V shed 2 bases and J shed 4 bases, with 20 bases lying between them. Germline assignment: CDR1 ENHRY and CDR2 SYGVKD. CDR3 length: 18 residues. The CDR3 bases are TGTGCCATCAGTGAGGCTGGGGTCGGTCTTAACGTTAATGAAAAACTGTTTTTT. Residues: CAISEAGVGLNVNEKLFF.

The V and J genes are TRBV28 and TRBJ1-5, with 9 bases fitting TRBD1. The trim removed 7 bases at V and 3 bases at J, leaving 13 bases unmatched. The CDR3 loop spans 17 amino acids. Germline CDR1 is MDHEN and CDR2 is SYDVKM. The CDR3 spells CASTGQGTWWDNQPQHF. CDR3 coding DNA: TGTGCCAGCACCGGACAGGGGACTTGGTGGGACAATCAGCCCCAGCATTTT.

CDR3 in DNA: TGTGCCACCAGCACCTCCAGCGGGGGCCGAAACACCGGGGAGCTGTTTTTT. Translating gives CATSTSSGGRNTGELFF. V is TRBV15 and J is TRBJ2-2; the match to TRBD2 covers 8 bases. Germline CDR1 is LNHNV and CDR2 is YYDKDF (reference sequence). The CDR3 is 17 amino acids. With V trimmed by 4 bases and J by 2 bases, 9 bases remained unmatched.

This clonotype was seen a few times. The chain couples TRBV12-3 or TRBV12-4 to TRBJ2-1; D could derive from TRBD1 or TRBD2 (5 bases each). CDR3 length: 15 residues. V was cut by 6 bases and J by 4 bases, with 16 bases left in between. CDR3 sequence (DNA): TGTGCCAGCAGCTCGGGGCAGGGAGCTTACAATGAGCAGTTCTTC. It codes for CASSSGQGAYNEQFF.

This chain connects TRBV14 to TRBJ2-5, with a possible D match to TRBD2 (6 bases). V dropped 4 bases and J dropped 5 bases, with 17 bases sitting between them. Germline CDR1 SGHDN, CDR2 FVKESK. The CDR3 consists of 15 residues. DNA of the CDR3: TGTGCCAGCAGCCCTCTCAACGGGGGAAGGGAGACCCAGTACTTC. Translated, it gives CASSPLNGGRETQYF.

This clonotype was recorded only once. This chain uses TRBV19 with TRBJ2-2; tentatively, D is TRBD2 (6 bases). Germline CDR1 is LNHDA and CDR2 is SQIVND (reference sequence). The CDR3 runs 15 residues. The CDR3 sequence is CAVPRDLANTGELFF. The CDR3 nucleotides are TGTGCAGTCCCCCGGGACTTGGCGAACACCGGGGAGCTGTTTTTT.

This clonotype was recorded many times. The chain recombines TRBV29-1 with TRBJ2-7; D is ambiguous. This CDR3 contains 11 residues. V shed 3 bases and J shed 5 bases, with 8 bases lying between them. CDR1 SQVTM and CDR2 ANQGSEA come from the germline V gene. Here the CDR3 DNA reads TGCAGCGTTGACATCCTCCACGAGCAGTACTTC. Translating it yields CSVDILHEQYF.

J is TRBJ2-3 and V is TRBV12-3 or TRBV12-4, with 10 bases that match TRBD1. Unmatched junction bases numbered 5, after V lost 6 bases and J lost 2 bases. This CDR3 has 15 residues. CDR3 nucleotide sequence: TGTGCCAGCAGCCCGGGACAGGGGCCCACAGATACGCAGTATTTT. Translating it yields CASSPGQGPTDTQYF.

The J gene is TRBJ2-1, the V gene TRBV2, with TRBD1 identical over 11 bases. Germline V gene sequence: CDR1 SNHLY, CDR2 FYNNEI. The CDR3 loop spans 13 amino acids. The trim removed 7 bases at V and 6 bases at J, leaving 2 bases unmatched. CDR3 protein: CASTGTGGNEQFF. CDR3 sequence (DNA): TGTGCCAGCACAGGGACAGGGGGCAATGAGCAGTTCTTC.

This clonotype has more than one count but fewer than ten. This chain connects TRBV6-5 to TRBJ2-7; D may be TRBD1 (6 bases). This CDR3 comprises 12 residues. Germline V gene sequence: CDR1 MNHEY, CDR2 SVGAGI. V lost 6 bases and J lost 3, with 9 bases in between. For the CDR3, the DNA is TGTGCCAGCAGCGCCAGGGGCTACGAGCAGTACTTC. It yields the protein CASSARGYEQYF.

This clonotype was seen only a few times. The chain's CDR3 is CASSPRSQETQYF. The CDR3 nucleotides read TGTGCCAGCAGCCCCCGGTCGCAAGAGACCCAGTACTTC. The rearrangement joins TRBV12-3 or TRBV12-4 to TRBJ2-5; D unclear. V shed 6 bases and J shed 2 bases, with 10 bases lying between them. CDR3 size: 13 residues.

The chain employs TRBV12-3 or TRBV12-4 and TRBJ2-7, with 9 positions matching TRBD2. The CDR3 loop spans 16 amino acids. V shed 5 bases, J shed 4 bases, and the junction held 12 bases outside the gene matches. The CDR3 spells CASSLGAGGPGYEQYF. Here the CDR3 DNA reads TGTGCCAGCAGTCTGGGGGCGGGGGGGCCCGGGTACGAGCAGTACTTC.

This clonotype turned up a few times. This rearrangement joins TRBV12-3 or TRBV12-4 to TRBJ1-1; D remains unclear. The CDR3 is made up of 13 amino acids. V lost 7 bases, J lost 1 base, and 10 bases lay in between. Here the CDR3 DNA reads TGTGCCAGCATTAAGATCAGGAACACTGAAGCTTTCTTT. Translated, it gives CASIKIRNTEAFF.

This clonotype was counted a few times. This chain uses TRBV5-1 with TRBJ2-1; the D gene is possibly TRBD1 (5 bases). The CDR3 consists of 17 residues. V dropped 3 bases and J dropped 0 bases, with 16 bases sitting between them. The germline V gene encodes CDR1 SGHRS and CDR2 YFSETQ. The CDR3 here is CASSWRSDSSSYNEQFF. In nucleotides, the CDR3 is TGCGCCAGCAGCTGGAGAAGTGACAGCAGCTCCTACAATGAGCAGTTCTTC.

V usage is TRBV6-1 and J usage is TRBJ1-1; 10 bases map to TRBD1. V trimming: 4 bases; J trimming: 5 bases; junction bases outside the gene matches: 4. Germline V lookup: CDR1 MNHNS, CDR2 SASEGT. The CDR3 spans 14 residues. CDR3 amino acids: CASSAGQGRTEAFF. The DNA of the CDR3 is TGTGCCAGCAGTGCGGGACAGGGGAGGACTGAAGCTTTCTTT.

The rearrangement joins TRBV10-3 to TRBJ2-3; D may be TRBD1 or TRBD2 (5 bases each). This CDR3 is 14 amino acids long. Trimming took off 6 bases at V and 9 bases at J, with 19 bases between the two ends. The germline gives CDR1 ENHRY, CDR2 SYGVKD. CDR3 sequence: CAIRHHPVGETQYF. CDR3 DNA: TGTGCCATCAGGCACCACCCCGTGGGGGAAACGCAGTATTTT.